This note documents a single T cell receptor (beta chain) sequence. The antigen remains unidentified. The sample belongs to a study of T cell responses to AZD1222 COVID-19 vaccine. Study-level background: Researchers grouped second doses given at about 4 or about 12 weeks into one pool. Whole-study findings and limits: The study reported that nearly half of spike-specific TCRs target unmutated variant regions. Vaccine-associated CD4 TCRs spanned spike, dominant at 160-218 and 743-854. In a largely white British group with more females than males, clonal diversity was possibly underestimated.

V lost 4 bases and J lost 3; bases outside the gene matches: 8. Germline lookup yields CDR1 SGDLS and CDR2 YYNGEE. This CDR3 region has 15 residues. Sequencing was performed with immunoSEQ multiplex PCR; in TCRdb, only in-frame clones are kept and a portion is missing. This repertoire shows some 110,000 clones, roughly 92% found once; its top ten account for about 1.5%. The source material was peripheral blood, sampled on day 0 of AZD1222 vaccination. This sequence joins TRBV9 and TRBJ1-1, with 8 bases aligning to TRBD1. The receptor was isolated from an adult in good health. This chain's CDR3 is CASSPTGQGDTEAFF. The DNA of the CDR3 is TGTGCCAGCAGCCCCACAGGACAGGGCGACACTGAAGCTTTCTTT.